This T cell receptor (beta chain) was observed in a study of T cells in narcolepsy. About the study: Enrolled donors included narcolepsy type 1 or type 2 patients and healthy controls.

As concerns this clone: Its antigen is not identified.

Notes on the study in general: Blood of same and different patients, but not healthy controls, reportedly held recurring autoreactive clonotypes. Autoreactive clone sequences were missing from some blood memory CD4+ repertoires. HCRT-specific and TRIB2-specific autoreactive clonotypes appeared among same-patient CSF and blood CD4+ clonotypes.

Clones were read by immunoSEQ multiplex PCR, and TCRdb kept only the in-frame ones, dropping some. Among approximately 35,000 clones, roughly 87% were seen once, and the ten largest hold 0.83%. The ends were cut back, 0 bases at V and 6 bases at J, with 15 bases in the middle. This CDR3 spans 16 amino acids. Looked up from germline, CDR1 is LGHNA and CDR2 is YSLEER. The chain combines TRBV4-3 with TRBJ1-5; perhaps TRBD1 as D (6 bases). This receptor was identified in a human donor with narcolepsy. What was sequenced was CD45RA- memory CD4+ T cells from PBMCs. CDR3 DNA sequence: TGCGCCAGCAGCCAAGATTACAGGGTGAGCGGTCAGCCCCAGCATTTT. Protein product: CASSQDYRVSGQPQHF.